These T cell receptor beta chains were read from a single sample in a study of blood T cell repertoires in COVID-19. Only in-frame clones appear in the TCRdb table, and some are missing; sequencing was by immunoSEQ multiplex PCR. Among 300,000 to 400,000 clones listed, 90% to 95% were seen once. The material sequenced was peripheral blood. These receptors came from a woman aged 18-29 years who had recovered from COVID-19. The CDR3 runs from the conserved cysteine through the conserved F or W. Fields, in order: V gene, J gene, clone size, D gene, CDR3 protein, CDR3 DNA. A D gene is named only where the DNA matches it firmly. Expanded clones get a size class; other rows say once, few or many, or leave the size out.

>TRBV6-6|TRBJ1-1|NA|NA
CASSLAAARALNTEAFF
TGTGCCAGCAGTCTTGCCGCCGCCAGGGCCCTCAACACTGAAGCTTTCTTT
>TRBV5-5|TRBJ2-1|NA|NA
CASSLDDLLPYNEQFF
TGTGCCAGCAGCTTGGATGACTTGCTTCCCTACAATGAGCAGTTCTTC
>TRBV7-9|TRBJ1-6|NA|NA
CASSLGRRVNSPLHF
TGTGCCAGCAGCCTAGGCCGCAGGGTCAATTCACCCCTCCACTTT
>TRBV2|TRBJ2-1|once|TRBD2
CASKILAGAGNEQFF
TGTGCCAGCAAAATTCTAGCGGGAGCGGGGAATGAGCAGTTCTTC
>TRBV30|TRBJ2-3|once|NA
CAGSAYTDTQYF
TGTGCCGGCTCAGCGTACACAGATACGCAGTATTTT
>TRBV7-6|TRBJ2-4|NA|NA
CASSASIPGSSENIQYF
TGTGCCAGCAGTGCCAGCATCCCCGGGTCGTCGGAAAACATTCAGTACTTC
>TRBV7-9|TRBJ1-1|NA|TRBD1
CASSVGQGADTEAFF
TGTGCCAGCAGCGTCGGACAGGGGGCGGACACTGAAGCTTTCTTT
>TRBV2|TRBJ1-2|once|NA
CASSEDPHLSNYGYTF
TGTGCCAGCAGTGAAGACCCACATCTGTCAAACTATGGCTACACCTTC
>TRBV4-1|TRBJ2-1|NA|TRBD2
CASSQDLTGGWEQFF
TGCGCCAGCAGCCAAGATTTAACGGGAGGGTGGGAGCAGTTCTTC
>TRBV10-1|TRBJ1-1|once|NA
CASSVLPRRGGGTEAFF
TGCGCCAGCAGTGTTCTACCACGAAGGGGAGGGGGAACTGAAGCTTTCTTT
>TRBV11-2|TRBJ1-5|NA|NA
CASSLDHTGGWGNQPQHF
TGTGCCAGCAGCTTAGATCACACGGGGGGTTGGGGCAATCAGCCCCAGCATTTT
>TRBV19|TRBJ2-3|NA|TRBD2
CASSPTSGSTDTQYF
TGTGCCAGTAGTCCGACTAGCGGAAGCACAGATACGCAGTATTTT
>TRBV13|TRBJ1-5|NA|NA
CASSSGRHQPQHF
TGTGCCAGCAGCTCTGGCAGGCATCAGCCCCAGCATTTT
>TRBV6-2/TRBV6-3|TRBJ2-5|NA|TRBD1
CASSYLRDRQETQYF
TGTGCCAGCAGTTACCTCCGGGACAGGCAAGAGACCCAGTACTTC
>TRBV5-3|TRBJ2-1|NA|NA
CARSLAPQCRRGFQDEQFF
TGTGCCAGAAGCTTGGCCCCACAATGTCGGAGAGGGTTTCAGGATGAGCAGTTCTTC
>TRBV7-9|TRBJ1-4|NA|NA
CASSLAQGSGVREKLFF
TGTGCCAGCAGCTTAGCACAGGGTAGTGGGGTTCGGGAAAAACTGTTTTTT
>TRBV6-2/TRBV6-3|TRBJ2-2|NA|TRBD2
CASSYPGLAGGNTGELFF
TGTGCCAGCAGTTACCCCGGACTAGCGGGAGGGAACACCGGGGAGCTGTTTTTT
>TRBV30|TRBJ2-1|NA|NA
CAWRGESSYNEQFF
TGTGCCTGGAGGGGAGAAAGCTCCTACAATGAGCAGTTCTTC
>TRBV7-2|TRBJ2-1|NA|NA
CASSLVAGSQGNEQFF
TGTGCCAGCAGCTTAGTGGCGGGCTCCCAGGGGAATGAGCAGTTCTTC
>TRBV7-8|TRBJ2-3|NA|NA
CASRWGEGTDTQYF
TGTGCCAGCAGGTGGGGGGAAGGAACAGATACGCAGTATTTT
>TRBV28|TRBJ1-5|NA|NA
CASSLGGPPNQPQHF
TGTGCCAGCAGTCTGGGAGGGCCCCCCAATCAGCCCCAGCATTTT
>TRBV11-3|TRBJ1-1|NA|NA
CASSLAGGTNTEAFF
TGTGCCAGCAGCCTGGCCGGGGGGACGAACACTGAAGCTTTCTTT
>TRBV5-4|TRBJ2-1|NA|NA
CASSLDRVGEQFF
TGTGCCAGCAGCTTGGACAGGGTTGGTGAGCAGTTCTTC
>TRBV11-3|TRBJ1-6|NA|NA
CASSYGNSPLHF
TGTGCCAGCAGCTACGGGAATTCACCCCTCCACTTT
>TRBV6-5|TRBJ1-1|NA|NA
CASGRGTTEAFF
TGTGCCAGCGGGAGGGGAACCACTGAAGCTTTCTTT
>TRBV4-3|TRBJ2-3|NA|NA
CASSQGRADTQYF
TGCGCCAGCAGCCAAGGGCGGGCGGATACGCAGTATTTT
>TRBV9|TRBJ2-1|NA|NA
CASSVEGLSYNEQFF
TGTGCCAGCAGCGTAGAGGGACTCTCCTACAATGAGCAGTTCTTC
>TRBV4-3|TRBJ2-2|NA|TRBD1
CASSQVRTGGTTGELFF
TGCGCCAGCAGCCAAGTTCGGACAGGGGGCACCACCGGGGAGCTGTTTTTT
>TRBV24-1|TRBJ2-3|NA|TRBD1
CATSELTGVTDTQYF
TGTGCCACCAGTGAGTTGACAGGGGTGACAGATACGCAGTATTTT
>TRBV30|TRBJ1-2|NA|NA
CAWRPRGGRYGYTF
TGTGCCTGGAGACCCCGAGGGGGTAGGTATGGCTACACCTTC
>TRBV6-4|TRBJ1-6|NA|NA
CASSLGGGGSSPLHF
TGTGCCAGCAGCCTCGGCGGAGGTGGTTCCTCACCCCTCCACTTT
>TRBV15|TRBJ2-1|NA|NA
CATSRRTSGSYYEQFF
TGTGCCACCAGCAGAAGAACTAGTGGGTCTTATTATGAGCAGTTCTTC
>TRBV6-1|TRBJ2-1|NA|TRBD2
CASSAGLAGDVFYNEQFF
TGTGCCAGCAGTGCGGGACTAGCGGGCGATGTATTCTACAATGAGCAGTTCTTC
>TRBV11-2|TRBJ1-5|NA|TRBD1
CASSLARGSYSNQPQHF
TGTGCCAGCAGCTTAGCCAGGGGGTCCTATAGCAATCAGCCCCAGCATTTT
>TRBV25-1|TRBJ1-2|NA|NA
CASSDSLAGPYGYTF
TGTGCCAGCAGTGATTCTTTAGCAGGGCCTTATGGCTACACCTTC
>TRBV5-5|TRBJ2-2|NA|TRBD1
CASSLLDRDTGELFF
TGTGCCAGCAGCTTACTTGACAGGGACACCGGGGAGCTGTTTTTT
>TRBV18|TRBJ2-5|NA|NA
CASSPGQGLYQETQYF
TGTGCCAGCTCACCAGGGCAGGGTCTGTACCAAGAGACCCAGTACTTC
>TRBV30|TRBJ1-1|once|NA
CAWSGREAFF
TGTGCCTGGAGTGGCCGGGAAGCTTTCTTT
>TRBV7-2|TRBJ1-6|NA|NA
CASSEQGLTNSPLHF
TGTGCCAGCAGCGAACAGGGACTAACCAATTCACCCCTCCACTTT
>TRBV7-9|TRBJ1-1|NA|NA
CASSLAQGGEAFF
TGTGCCAGCAGCTTAGCCCAAGGAGGAGAAGCTTTCTTT
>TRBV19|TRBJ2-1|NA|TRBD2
CASSGPSGRDEQFF
TGTGCCAGTAGTGGGCCTAGCGGGAGAGATGAGCAGTTCTTC
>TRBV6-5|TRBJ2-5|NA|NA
CASSYSWSNGQETQYF
TGTGCCAGCAGTTACTCCTGGTCCAACGGCCAAGAGACCCAGTACTTC